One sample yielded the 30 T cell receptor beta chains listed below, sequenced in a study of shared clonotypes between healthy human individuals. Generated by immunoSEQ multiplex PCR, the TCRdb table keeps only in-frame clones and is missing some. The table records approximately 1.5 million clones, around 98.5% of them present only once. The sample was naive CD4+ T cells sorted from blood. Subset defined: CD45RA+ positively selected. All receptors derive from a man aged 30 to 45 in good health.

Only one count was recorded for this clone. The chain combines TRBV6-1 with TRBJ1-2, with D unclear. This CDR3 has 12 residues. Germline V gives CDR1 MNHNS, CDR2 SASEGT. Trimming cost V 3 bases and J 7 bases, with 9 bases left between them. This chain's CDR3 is CASSDWQSGYTF. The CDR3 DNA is TGTGCCAGCAGTGATTGGCAGAGTGGCTACACCTTC.

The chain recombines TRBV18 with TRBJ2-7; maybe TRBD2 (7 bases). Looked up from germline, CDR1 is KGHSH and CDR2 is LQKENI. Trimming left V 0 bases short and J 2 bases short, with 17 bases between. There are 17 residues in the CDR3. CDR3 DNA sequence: TGTGCCAGCTCACCACCGAGGGGGGGCGCATTTCCCTACGAGCAGTACTTC. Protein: CASSPPRGGAFPYEQYF.

CDR3 loop: CASSRDRVRNTGELFF. The CDR3 nucleotides read TGTGCCAGCAGCCGTGACAGGGTTCGGAACACCGGGGAGCTGTTTTTT. The chain is built from TRBV7-7 and TRBJ2-2; the match to TRBD1 covers 7 bases. Per germline, CDR1 SSHAT and CDR2 FNYEAQ (reference sequence). The V gene end was trimmed by 5 bases and the J gene end by 1 base; junction bases not matched to a gene: 7. The CDR3 is made up of 16 amino acids.

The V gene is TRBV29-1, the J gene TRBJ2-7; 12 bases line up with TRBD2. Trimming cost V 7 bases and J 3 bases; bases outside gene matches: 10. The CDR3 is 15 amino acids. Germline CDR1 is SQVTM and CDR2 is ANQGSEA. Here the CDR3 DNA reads TGCAGCGGGGGAAGGCTAGCGGGAGGGATCTACGAGCAGTACTTC. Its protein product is CSGGRLAGGIYEQYF.

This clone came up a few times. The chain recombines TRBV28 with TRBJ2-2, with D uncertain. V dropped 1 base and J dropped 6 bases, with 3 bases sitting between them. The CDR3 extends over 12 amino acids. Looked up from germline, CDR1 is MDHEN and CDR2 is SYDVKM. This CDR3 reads CASSLFSGELFF. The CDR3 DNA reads TGTGCCAGCAGTTTATTTTCCGGGGAGCTGTTTTTT.

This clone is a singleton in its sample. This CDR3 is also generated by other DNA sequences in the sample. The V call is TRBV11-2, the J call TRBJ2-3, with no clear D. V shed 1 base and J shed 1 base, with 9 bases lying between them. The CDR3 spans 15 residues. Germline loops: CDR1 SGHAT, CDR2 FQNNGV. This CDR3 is CASSLGASGTDTQYF. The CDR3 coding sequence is TGTGCCAGCAGCTTAGGGGCCAGCGGCACAGATACGCAGTATTTT.

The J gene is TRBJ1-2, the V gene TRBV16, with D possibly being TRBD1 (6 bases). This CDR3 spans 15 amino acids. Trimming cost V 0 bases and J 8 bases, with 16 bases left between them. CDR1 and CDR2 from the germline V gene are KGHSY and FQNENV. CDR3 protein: CASSQSSDSPGGYTF. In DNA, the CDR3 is TGTGCCAGCAGCCAATCGTCGGACAGTCCGGGAGGCTACACCTTC.

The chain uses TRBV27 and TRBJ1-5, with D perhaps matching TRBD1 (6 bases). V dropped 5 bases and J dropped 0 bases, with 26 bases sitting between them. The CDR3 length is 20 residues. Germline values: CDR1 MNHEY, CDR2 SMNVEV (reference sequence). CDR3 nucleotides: TGTGCCAGCAGTCCCCTGGGGCCGGTGGACAGAACATATAGCAATCAGCCCCAGCATTTT. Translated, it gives CASSPLGPVDRTYSNQPQHF.

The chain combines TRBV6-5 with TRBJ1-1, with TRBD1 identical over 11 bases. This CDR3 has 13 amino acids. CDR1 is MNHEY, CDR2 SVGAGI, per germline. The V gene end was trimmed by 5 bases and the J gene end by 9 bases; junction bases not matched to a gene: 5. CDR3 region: CASSRTGGLKAFF. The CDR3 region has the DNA TGTGCCAGCAGTCGGACAGGGGGCCTTAAAGCTTTCTTT.

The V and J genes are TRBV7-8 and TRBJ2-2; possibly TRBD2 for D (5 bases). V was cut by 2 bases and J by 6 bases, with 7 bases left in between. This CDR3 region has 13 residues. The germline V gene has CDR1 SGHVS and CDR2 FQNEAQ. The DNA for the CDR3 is TGTGCCAGCAGCTTACTAGCATCCGGGGAGCTGTTTTTT. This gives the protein CASSLLASGELFF.

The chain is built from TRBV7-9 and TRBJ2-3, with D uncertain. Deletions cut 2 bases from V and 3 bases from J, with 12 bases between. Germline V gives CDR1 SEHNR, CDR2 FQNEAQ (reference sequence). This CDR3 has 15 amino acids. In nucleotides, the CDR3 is TGTGCCAGCAGCTTAAGCGATGGACGGACAGATACGCAGTATTTT. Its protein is CASSLSDGRTDTQYF.

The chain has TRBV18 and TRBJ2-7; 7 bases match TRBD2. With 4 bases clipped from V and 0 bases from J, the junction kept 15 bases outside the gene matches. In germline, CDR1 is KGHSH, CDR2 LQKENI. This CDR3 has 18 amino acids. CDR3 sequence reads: CASSLKSGTRLSSYEQYF. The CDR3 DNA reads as TGTGCCAGCTCACTCAAAAGCGGGACGCGATTGAGCTCCTACGAGCAGTACTTC. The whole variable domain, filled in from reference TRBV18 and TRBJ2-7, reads NAGVMQNPRHLVRRRGQEARLRCSPMKGHSHVYWYRQLPEEGLKFMVYLQKENIIDESGMPKERFSAEFPKEGPSILRIQQVVRGDSAAYFCASSLKSGTRLSSYEQYFGPGTRLTVT.

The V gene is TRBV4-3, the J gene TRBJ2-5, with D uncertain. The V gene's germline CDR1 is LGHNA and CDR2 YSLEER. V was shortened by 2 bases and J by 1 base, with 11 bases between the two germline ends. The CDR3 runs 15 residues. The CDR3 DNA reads TGCGCCAGCAGCCAAAATCCTGGACCCCAAGAGACCCAGTACTTC. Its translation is CASSQNPGPQETQYF.

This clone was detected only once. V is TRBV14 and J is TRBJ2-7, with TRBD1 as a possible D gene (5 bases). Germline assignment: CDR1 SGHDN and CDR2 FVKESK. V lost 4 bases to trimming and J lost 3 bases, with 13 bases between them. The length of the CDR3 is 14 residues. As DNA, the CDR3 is TGTGCCAGCAGCCCCCGACTGACAGTCTACGAGCAGTACTTC. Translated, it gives CASSPRLTVYEQYF.

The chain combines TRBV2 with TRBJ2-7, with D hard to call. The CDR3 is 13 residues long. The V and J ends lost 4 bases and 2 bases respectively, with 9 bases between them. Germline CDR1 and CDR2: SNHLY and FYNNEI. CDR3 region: CASSVVLAYEQYF. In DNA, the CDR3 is TGTGCCAGCAGTGTGGTTCTTGCCTACGAGCAGTACTTC.

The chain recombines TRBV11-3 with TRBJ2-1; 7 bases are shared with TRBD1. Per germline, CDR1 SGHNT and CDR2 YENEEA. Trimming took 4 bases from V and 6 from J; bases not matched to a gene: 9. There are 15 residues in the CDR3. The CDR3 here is CASSYDRTGLNEQFF. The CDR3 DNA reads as TGTGCCAGCAGCTACGACAGGACAGGACTCAATGAGCAGTTCTTC.

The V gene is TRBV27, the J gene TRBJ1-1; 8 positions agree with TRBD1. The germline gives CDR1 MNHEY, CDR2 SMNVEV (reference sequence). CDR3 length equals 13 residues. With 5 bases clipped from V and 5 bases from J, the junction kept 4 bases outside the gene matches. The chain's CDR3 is CASSADRETEAFF. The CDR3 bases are TGTGCCAGCAGTGCGGACAGGGAAACTGAAGCTTTCTTT.

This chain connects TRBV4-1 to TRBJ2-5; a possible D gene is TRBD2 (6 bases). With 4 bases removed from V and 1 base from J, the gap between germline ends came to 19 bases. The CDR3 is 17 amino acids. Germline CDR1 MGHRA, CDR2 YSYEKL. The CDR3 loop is CASSPRSLGLGQETQYF. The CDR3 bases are TGCGCCAGCAGCCCAAGATCCCTGGGACTGGGCCAAGAGACCCAGTACTTC.

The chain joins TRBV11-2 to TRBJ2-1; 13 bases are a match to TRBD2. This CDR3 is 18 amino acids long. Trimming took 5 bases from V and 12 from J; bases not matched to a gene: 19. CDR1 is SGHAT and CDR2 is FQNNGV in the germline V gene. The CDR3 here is CASSLQEPGGTSGIGQFF. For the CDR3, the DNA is TGTGCCAGCAGCCTACAGGAACCGGGGGGGACTAGCGGGATTGGGCAGTTCTTC.

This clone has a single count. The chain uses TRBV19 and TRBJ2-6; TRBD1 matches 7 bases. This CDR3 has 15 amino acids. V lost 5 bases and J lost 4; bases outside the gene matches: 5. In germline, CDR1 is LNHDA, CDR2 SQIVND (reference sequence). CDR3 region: CASSPTGVGANVLTF. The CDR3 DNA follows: TGTGCCAGTAGTCCTACAGGGGTGGGGGCCAACGTCCTGACTTTC.

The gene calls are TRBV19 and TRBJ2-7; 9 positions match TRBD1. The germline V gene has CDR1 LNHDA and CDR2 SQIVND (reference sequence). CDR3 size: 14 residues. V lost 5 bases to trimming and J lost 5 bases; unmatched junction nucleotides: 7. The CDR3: CASSPRQGDNEQYF. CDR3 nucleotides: TGTGCCAGTAGTCCAAGACAGGGGGACAACGAGCAGTACTTC.

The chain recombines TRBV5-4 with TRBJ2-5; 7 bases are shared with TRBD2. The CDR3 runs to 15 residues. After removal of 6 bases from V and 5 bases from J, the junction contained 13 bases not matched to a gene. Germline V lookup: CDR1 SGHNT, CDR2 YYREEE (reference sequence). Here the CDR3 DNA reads TGTGCCAGCACCACTCCAACGGGAGGTCGGGAGACCCAGTACTTC. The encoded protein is CASTTPTGGRETQYF.

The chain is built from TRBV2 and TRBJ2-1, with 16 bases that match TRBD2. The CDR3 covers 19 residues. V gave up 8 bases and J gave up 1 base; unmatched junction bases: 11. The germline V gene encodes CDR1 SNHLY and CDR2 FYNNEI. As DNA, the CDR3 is TGTGCCAGCCTTGGCAAGGGACTAGCGGGAGGGGGTTCCTACAATGAGCAGTTCTTC. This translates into CASLGKGLAGGGSYNEQFF.

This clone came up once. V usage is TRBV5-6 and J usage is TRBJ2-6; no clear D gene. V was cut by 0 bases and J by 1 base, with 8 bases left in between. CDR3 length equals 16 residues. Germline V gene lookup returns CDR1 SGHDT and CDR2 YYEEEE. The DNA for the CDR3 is TGTGCCAGCAGCTTGGACAGCTTTTCTGGGGCCAACGTCCTGACTTTC. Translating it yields CASSLDSFSGANVLTF.

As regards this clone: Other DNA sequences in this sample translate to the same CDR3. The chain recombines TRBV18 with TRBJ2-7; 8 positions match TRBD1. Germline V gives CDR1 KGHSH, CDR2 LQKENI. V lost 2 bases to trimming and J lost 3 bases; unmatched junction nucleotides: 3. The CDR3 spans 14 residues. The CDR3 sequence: CASSPGQGDYEQYF. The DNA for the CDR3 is TGTGCCAGCTCACCAGGACAGGGAGACTACGAGCAGTACTTC.

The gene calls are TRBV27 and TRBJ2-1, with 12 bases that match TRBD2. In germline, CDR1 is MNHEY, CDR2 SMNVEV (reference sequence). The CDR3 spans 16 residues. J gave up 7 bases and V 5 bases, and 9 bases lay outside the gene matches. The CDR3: CASSPRLAGDSNEQFF. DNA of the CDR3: TGTGCCAGCAGTCCCCGACTAGCGGGAGATTCAAATGAGCAGTTCTTC.

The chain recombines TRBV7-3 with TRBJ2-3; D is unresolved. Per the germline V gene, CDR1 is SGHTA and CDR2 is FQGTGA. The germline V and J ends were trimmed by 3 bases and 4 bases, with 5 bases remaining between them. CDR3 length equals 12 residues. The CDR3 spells CASSLSADTQYF. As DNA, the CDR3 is TGTGCCAGCAGCTTGAGTGCAGATACGCAGTATTTT.

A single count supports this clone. The DNA for the CDR3 is TGTGCCAGCAGCTTCGGAAAGAGCAATCAGCCCCAGCATTTT. This encodes CASSFGKSNQPQHF. The chain employs TRBV5-5 and TRBJ1-5; D ambiguous. The germline V and J ends were trimmed by 2 bases and 1 base, with 7 bases remaining between them. CDR3 length: 14 amino acids. In germline, CDR1 is SGHKS, CDR2 YYEKEE (reference sequence).

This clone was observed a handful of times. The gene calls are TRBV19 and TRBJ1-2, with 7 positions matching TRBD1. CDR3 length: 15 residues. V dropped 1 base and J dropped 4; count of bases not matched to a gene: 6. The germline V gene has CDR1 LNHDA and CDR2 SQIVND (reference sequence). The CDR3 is CASSIVVRDSYGYTF. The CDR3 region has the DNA TGTGCCAGTAGTATAGTGGTACGGGACAGCTATGGCTACACCTTC.

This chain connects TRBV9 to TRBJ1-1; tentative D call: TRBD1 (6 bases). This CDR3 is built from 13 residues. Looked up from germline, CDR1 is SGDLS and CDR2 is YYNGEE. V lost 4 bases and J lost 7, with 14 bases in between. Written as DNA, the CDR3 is TGTGCCAGCAGCACACAACAGGGAAATGAAGCTTTCTTT. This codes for CASSTQQGNEAFF.